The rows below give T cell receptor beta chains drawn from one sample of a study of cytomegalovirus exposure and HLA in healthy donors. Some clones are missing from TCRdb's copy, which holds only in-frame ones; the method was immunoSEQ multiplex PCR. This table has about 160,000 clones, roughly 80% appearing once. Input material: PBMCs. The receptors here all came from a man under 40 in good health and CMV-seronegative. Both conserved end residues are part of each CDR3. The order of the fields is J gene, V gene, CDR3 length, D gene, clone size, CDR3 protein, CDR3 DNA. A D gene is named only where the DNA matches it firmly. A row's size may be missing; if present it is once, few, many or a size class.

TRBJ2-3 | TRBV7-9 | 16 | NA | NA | CASSLAITGSTDTQYF | TGTGCCAGCAGCTTAGCCATCACGGGGAGCACAGATACGCAGTATTTT
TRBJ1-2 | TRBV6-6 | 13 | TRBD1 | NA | CASRGQEVYGYTF | TGTGCCAGCAGGGGACAGGAAGTCTATGGCTACACCTTC
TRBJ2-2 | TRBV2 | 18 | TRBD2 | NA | CASSELQGTSGITGELFF | TGTGCCAGCAGTGAGCTTCAGGGGACTAGCGGGATCACCGGGGAGCTGTTTTTT
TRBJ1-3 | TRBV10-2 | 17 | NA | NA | CASSESSPAGGRNTIYF | TGCGCCAGCAGTGAGTCGTCTCCGGCAGGAGGAAGAAACACCATATATTTT
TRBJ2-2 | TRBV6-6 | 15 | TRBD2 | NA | CASTVAGPTTGELFF | TGTGCCAGCACCGTAGCGGGGCCCACCACCGGGGAGCTGTTTTTT
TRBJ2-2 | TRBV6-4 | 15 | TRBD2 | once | CASSELAGETGELFF | TGTGCCAGCAGTGAGCTAGCGGGAGAGACCGGGGAGCTGTTTTTT
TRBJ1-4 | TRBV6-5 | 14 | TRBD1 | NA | CASRKTGGGEKLFF | TGTGCCAGCAGAAAAACAGGGGGAGGTGAAAAACTGTTTTTT
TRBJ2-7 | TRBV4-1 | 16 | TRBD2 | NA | CASSHGGTSGSYEQYF | TGCGCCAGCAGCCACGGCGGGACTAGCGGTTCCTACGAGCAGTACTTC
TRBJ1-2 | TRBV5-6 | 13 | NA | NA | CASSLGGNYGYTF | TGTGCCAGCAGCTTGGGAGGTAACTATGGCTACACCTTC
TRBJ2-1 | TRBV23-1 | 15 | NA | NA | CASGSDSSPYNEQFF | TGCGCCAGCGGTTCGGACAGTTCTCCCTACAATGAGCAGTTCTTC
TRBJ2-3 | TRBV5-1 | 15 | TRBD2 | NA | CASSRDYSSTDTQYF | TGCGCCAGCAGCCGGGACTATTCCAGCACAGATACGCAGTATTTT
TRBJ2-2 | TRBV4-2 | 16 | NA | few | CASSQNPGLNTGELFF | TGTGCCAGCAGCCAAAACCCGGGACTGAACACCGGGGAGCTGTTTTTT
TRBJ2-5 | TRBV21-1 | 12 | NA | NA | CASSKVKETQYF | TGTGCCAGCAGCAAAGTCAAAGAGACCCAGTACTTC
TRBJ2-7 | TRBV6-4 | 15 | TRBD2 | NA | CASSLLAGASYEQYF | TGTGCCAGCAGTTTACTAGCGGGAGCTTCCTACGAGCAGTACTTC
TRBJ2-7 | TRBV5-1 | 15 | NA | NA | CASSLDRLSSYEQYF | TGCGCCAGCAGCTTGGACAGGCTTTCCTCCTACGAGCAGTACTTC